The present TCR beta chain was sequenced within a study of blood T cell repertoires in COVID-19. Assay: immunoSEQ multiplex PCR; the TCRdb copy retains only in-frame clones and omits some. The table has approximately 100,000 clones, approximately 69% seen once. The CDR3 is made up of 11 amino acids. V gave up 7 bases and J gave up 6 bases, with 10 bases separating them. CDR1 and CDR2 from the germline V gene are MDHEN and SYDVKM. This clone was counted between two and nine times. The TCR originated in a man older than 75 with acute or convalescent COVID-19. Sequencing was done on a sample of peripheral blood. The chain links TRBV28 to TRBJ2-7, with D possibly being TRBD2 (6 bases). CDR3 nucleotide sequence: TGTGCCAGCAAGGCCGGGGGCGAGCAGTACTTC. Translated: CASKAGGEQYF.